These T cell receptor beta chains were read from a single sample in a study of T cell repertoires in cytomegalovirus infection. Each CDR3 protein gets one entry after TCRdb re-called the reads with MiXCR. The table includes roughly 310,000 distinct CDR3 sequences, roughly a sixth detected once. What was sequenced was PBMCs. The source is a human donor in good health (CMV status not recorded). Some clones in this sample may be carry-over from other donors' samples. Each CDR3 is given with its conserved first and last residue. Each record gives: V gene, J gene, CDR3 length, CDR3 protein.

>TRBV7-8|TRBJ2-7|13
CASSRDSNYEQYF
>TRBV20-1|TRBJ1-5|15
CSARDLGNSNQPQHF
>TRBV20-1|TRBJ2-3|13
CSAPARGGDTQYF
>TRBV28|TRBJ1-5|17
CASSPTWTGRGNQPQHF
>TRBV4-3|TRBJ1-6|14
CASSQSRTGSPLHF
>TRBV4-2|TRBJ1-1|17
CASSPRGQGGPNTEAFF
>TRBV7-6|TRBJ1-3|14
CASSSGNSGNTIYF
>TRBV6-2/TRBV6-3|TRBJ2-1|16
CASSALRGQGAHEQFF
>TRBV5-1|TRBJ2-1|16
CASSLETSGGYNEQFF
>TRBV28|TRBJ2-5|11
CASSFHETQYF
>TRBV25-1|TRBJ1-2|13
CASSDPGQYGYTF
>TRBV6-1|TRBJ1-6|14
CASRMTGGNSPLHF
>TRBV20-1|TRBJ2-7|14
CSARGNQATYEQYF
>TRBV13|TRBJ2-1|13
CASSLVPDNEQFF
>TRBV4-1|TRBJ2-1|18
CASSQWGQQWGAGNEQFF
>TRBV7-2|TRBJ2-7|14
CASSLAGGPYEQYF
>TRBV20-1|TRBJ1-3|12
CSATGSGNTIYF
>TRBV28|TRBJ2-7|18
CASIPGRGGLVPTYEQYF
>TRBV7-9|TRBJ1-5|17
CASSLEGTNEGNQPQHF
>TRBV2|TRBJ2-5|16
CASSVGQGTSQETQYF
>TRBV7-2|TRBJ1-2|16
CASSLEGTEANYGYTF
>TRBV7-2|TRBJ2-1|15
CASSHGTGGYNEQFF
>TRBV7-2|TRBJ2-5|14
CASSSGRGTETQYF
>TRBV9|TRBJ2-7|16
CASSVGVGEVPYEQYF
>TRBV12-3/TRBV12-4|TRBJ2-7|16
CASSEDLGTGSYEQYF
>TRBV5-1|TRBJ2-7|15
CASSTGTGGTYEQYF
>TRBV7-2|TRBJ2-7|15
CASRPSGTSVGEQYF
>TRBV9|TRBJ1-2|16
CASSAAPDSGNYGYTF
>TRBV2|TRBJ1-1|14
CASTMRAVIHEAFF
>TRBV5-6|TRBJ2-7|15
CASSLVAGGRGEQYF
>TRBV15|TRBJ1-1|12
CATSREDTEAFF
>TRBV15|TRBJ1-4|15
CATSRDLRGGEKLFF
>TRBV11-3|TRBJ2-2|15
CASTIGTGDTGELFF
>TRBV6-1|TRBJ1-5|14
CASSFTGASQPQHF
>TRBV28|TRBJ1-1|16
CASSDPGLQGNTEAFF
>TRBV10-3|TRBJ1-2|16
CAISELGQGQIGGYTF
>TRBV7-9|TRBJ1-2|15
CASSLVSAANYGYTF
>TRBV7-2|TRBJ1-2|15
CASRTGTGPNYGYTF
>TRBV15|TRBJ2-1|13
CATSRDRMYEQFF
>TRBV5-4|TRBJ1-5|15
CASSLDAGTNQPQHF
>TRBV3-1|TRBJ2-5|12
CASSQAQETQYF
>TRBV7-6|TRBJ2-1|14
CASSRFESLNEQFF
>TRBV27|TRBJ2-3|14
CASRESGHTDTQYF
>TRBV19|TRBJ2-7|14
CASSKTSGFYEQYF
>TRBV6-1|TRBJ2-2|15
CASDKRGASTGELFF
>TRBV18|TRBJ1-2|14
CASSPDGGSYGYTF
>TRBV3-1|TRBJ2-1|17
CASSQGGGINSYNEQFF
>TRBV28|TRBJ2-4|14
CASTIRGGKNIQYF
>TRBV18|TRBJ1-6|18
CASSPLAGGTSYNSPLHF
>TRBV7-9|TRBJ2-1|18
CASPRSDRGLSSYNEQFF
>TRBV20-1|TRBJ1-5|14
CSASPGGVDQPQHF
>TRBV5-4|TRBJ2-5|11
CASSSTETQYF
>TRBV7-2|TRBJ2-1|15
CASSLGGGSYNEQFF
>TRBV7-2|TRBJ1-1|15
CASSPGAGMHTEAFF
>TRBV20-1|TRBJ2-7|13
CSARTRGGGEQYF
>TRBV9|TRBJ2-5|15
CASSVGGAMRETQYF
>TRBV7-2|TRBJ2-5|13
CASSFGHRETQYF
>TRBV7-8|TRBJ2-3|16
CASSSTGGSGGTLRYF
>TRBV2|TRBJ2-5|13
CASMGRVQETQYF